This TCR beta chain was found in a study of blood T cell repertoires in COVID-19. For the study at large: From the United States, Italy and Spain came samples of acute and convalescent COVID-19. PBMCs, B-cell-depleted T cells, or T cells provided the cDNA or gDNA that made up the material.

Trimming pared 6 bases from V and 2 bases from J, leaving 8 bases between. The CDR3 is made up of 12 amino acids. Germline V CDR1 and CDR2: MNHEY, SVGEGT. Assay used: immunoSEQ multiplex PCR; TCRdb lists only in-frame clones, some missing. Of 130,000 to 150,000 clones in the sample, about 86% are singletons; the top ten hold approximately 9%. The specimen was peripheral blood. The chain couples TRBV6-2 or TRBV6-3 to TRBJ2-7, with TRBD1 as a possible D gene (6 bases). The receptor was derived from a woman in her 50s with active or convalescent COVID-19. CDR3 protein: CASSQGPYEQYF. CDR3 nucleotide sequence: TGTGCCAGCAGCCAGGGGCCCTACGAGCAGTACTTC.